The clone carrying this T cell receptor beta chain was observed at least ten times. The antigen remains undetermined. The data belong to a study of HIV-infected patients and healthy controls. Study-wide results and caveats: The seeming recovery of the Gini index after therapy in HIV-infected patients vanished in size-matched data.

Antiretroviral therapy had run roughly three months, about 14 weeks, before follow-up blood collection. The repertoire came from unfractionated whole blood and reflected all unsorted peripheral T cells. Alpha and beta constant-region primers primed reverse transcription of around 540 ng RNA. Separate chain-specific third strand synthesis with multiplexing indices produced the alpha and beta libraries. The library had 12-nucleotide molecular identifiers formed by two random hexamers joined together. MiXCR was run by TCRdb on the 5' RACE reads, yielding one entry per CDR3 protein. This sample has 5,500 or so distinct CDR3 sequences; over 8% occur once, and the top ten carry around 24%. This clonotype was sampled from an adult with HIV infection. The specimen was blood, collected during antiretroviral therapy.

The CDR3 reads CASSYDRGKGNTIYF. The CDR3 DNA follows: TGTGCCAGCAGCTACGACAGGGGGAAAGGAAACACCATATATTTT. J is TRBJ1-3 and V is TRBV7-2; TRBD1 matches 9 bases. The V gene end was trimmed by 4 bases and the J gene end by 4 bases; junction bases not matched to a gene: 5. The CDR3 covers 15 residues. The germline gives CDR1 SGHTA, CDR2 FQGNSA.